This T cell receptor beta chain was identified in a study of early T cells in non-severe SARS-CoV-2 infection. Overall study context: Unsorted whole-blood RNA was sequenced in bulk, leaving chains unpaired.

CDR3 length: 18 amino acids. The germline CDR1 and CDR2 sequences are SGHTA and FQGNSA. The V and J ends lost 5 bases and 2 bases, in that order; junction bases with no gene match: 12. Unique molecular identifiers were affixed to single, distinct cDNA molecules. One entry per CDR3 protein, called by TCRdb with MiXCR from the 5' RACE reads. The table includes 85,000 to 100,000 distinct CDR3 sequences, 16% detected once. The starting material was whole blood, obtained at baseline. The sequence came from an adult who was a healthcare worker with PCR-confirmed SARS-CoV-2 infection or an uninfected control (not recorded which). This chain joins TRBV7-2 and TRBJ2-7; 13 bases agree with TRBD2. The CDR3 region is CASSQPRTSGSDPYEQYF. DNA for the CDR3: TGTGCCAGCAGCCAACCCCGGACTAGCGGGAGTGACCCCTACGAGCAGTACTTC. Full variable domain (missing parts from reference TRBV7-2 and TRBJ2-7): GAGVSQSPSNKVTEKGKDVELRCDPISGHTALYWYRQSLGQGLEFLIYFQGNSAPDKSGLPSDRFSAERTGGSVSTLTIQRTQQEDSAVYLCASSQPRTSGSDPYEQYFGPGTRLTVT.